The clone carrying this T cell receptor (beta chain) was seen only a few times. Its antigen remains unknown. The germline CDR1 and CDR2 sequences are SGHVS and FQNEAQ. The CDR3 runs to 15 residues. The V gene end was trimmed by 5 bases and the J gene end by 4 bases; junction bases not matched to a gene: 8. Full-length variable regions came from constant-region reverse primers plus semi-nested Nested Universal Primer A PCR. TCRdb re-analysed the 5' RACE reads in MiXCR, keeping a single row per CDR3 protein. The sample holds 40,000 to 65,000 distinct CDR3 sequences; approximately 25% are singletons and the top ten take about 3%. Study outcomes and limitations: Tumor memory CD4+ T cell TCR gene usage was found to cluster with blood and lymph node memory CD4+ cells and with lymph node naive CD4+ cells. Tumor-infiltrating Treg TCR alpha and beta sequences overlapped most with tumor naive CD4+ T cells, then blood naive.

The rearrangement joins TRBV7-8 to TRBJ2-5; TRBD1 matches at 9 bases. Sequenced material: tumor-infiltrating naive CD4+ T cells sorted from the breast tumor. Subset here: naive CD4+ T cells, CD4+CD45RA+CD25-. The receptor's source is a female donor with breast cancer. CDR3: CASSPAPGQGETQYF. CDR3 nucleotides: TGTGCCAGCAGCCCGGCCCCGGGACAGGGAGAGACCCAGTACTTC.